This TCR beta chain was captured in a study of CD8 T cells in ankylosing spondylitis. About this clonotype: Its antigen is as yet unknown.

Study-wide results and limits: In ankylosing spondylitis blood, a motif of seven or eight highly homologous TCR beta variants appeared characteristic.

Unmatched junction bases numbered 3, after V lost 0 bases and J lost 2 bases. The CDR3 runs 14 residues. CDR1 is SQVTM and CDR2 is ANQGSEA in the germline V gene. By quantitative 5'-RACE with molecular barcodes, the TCR beta libraries were made. TCRdb redid the calling of the 5' RACE reads with MiXCR, one entry per CDR3 protein. The repertoire has around 300,000 distinct CDR3 sequences, around 15% of them found once; the top ten carry approximately 1.1%. The chain is built from TRBV29-1 and TRBJ2-7; 8 positions agree with TRBD1. The sequenced material came from blood, either unsorted or a sorted T cell fraction (not recorded which). This clonotype originated in a male donor with ankylosing spondylitis or in good health (not recorded which). DNA for the CDR3: TGCAGCGTTGAAGACCGGGACAGGCCCTACGAGCAGTACTTC. This sequence encodes CSVEDRDRPYEQYF.